This entry features one TCR beta chain sequence. This clonotype was observed a few times. Its antigen is not yet known. Per-base quality was not reported, and no clone a single base away is much larger than it. There are 12 amino acids in the CDR3, from cysteine to phenylalanine inclusive. Only the CDR3 portion is preserved as DNA: 36 bases, with reading frame beginning at the first base. The germline V gene yields SGHTA for CDR1 and FQGNSA for CDR2. V is shortened by 5 bases, J by 13 bases, and the region joining them spans 12 bases. The treatment or condition label, read with the paper, signifies: roughly 11-day PBMC culture with coronavirus spike peptide pools or control peptides (ViraFEST assay). The ViraFEST assay, used in the study, expanded antigen-specific T cells with peptide pools and then identified the expanded clonotypes through TCR sequencing. Positive SARS-CoV-2 PCR tests in the convalescent patients dated from March to December 2020, before Alpha, Beta and Delta variants emerged in the United States. PBMCs were cultured at roughly 1.9 million per well in IMDM supplemented with 5% human AB serum and roughly 10 IU/ml IL-2, with 10 ug/ml peptide pools added. Half of the culture medium was replaced with fresh IL-2-containing medium on days 3 and 7. After 9 to 11 days of culture, CD4+ T cells were isolated by negative selection with the EasySep CD4+ T cell isolation kit. Ficoll-Paque Plus gradient centrifugation was used to isolate PBMCs from whole blood, and the isolated PBMCs were then either used fresh or cryopreserved at -140C. In general, triplicate wells were set up for every culture condition.

This record belongs to a study of vaccination and CD4 T cells after COVID-19 (dated by TCRdb to between 2020 and 2023). For the wider study: Every convalescent patient had a positive nasal swab PCR test for SARS-CoV-2, with mild disease in nine or ten patients and severe disease in one. Six males and four females were included in the convalescent cohort, with two Hispanic individuals, seven Caucasians, two Asians and one multiracial person represented. Post-COVID blood samples were collected from convalescent patients a median of roughly 100 days after diagnosis, with a range of roughly 30 to 161 days. Control cultures used a CEFX viral epitope pool as positive control, an HIV-1 Nef peptide pool as negative control, or no peptide. The cultures were stimulated with overlapping spike peptide pools from SARS-CoV-2 and from the common cold coronaviruses HCoV-NL63, HCoV-OC43 and HCoV-229E. In roughly eleven COVID-19 convalescent patients and a few infection-naive healthy vaccine recipients, the spike-specific CD4+ TCR repertoire before mRNA vaccination was compared with the repertoire after mRNA vaccination. Post-vaccine blood samples were obtained a median of roughly 75 days after the second vaccine dose, with a range of about 12 to 241 days. Participants received two doses of either the Pfizer-BioNTech BNT162b2 vaccine (n=8) or the Moderna mRNA-1273 vaccine (n=2).

Library prep was done by PCR. At the Johns Hopkins FTIC core, DNA from the cultured CD4+ T cells underwent TCR sequencing with the Oncomine TCR Beta short-read assay. The QIAamp micro DNA kit was used to extract genomic DNA from the cultured CD4+ T cells. Oncomine TCR Beta libraries from cultured CD4+ T cells were pooled using unique dual indexes and sequenced on an Illumina iSeq 100. Processing in the source paper ran as follows. Non-productive sequences were filtered out, and CDR3s that did not start with C, did not end with F or W, or were shorter than 7 amino acids were discarded. Antigen-specific clonotypes were identified with the MANAFEST web application by comparing peptide-stimulated wells with reference and other culture wells. An FDR below 0.05, an odds ratio above 5, and a productive frequency above 0.1% in at least two of three replicate wells were required for clones to be considered positive. A clonotype was classed as cross-reactive if the clonotype showed significant expansion both in SARS-CoV-2 spike wells and in at least one common cold coronavirus spike condition. Similarity between CDR3 sequences was evaluated in R version 3.6.1 using Levenshtein distances (stringdist) and unrooted phylogenetic trees (ape). Clones were called with MiXCR by TCRdb after fastp trimmed the public reads at Q25, and only in-frame beta chains were retained. A single entry per CDR3 protein holds the most common genes and DNA from its merged rows. The authors' filters were not applied to this entry. The sample profile shows about 21,000 distinct CDR3 sequences; 40% of them were found once. Under 10% of the sample rests with the top ten.

What the work shows at the level of the full study, not this receptor alone: The study included relatively few convalescent patients and did not analyze early timepoints after natural infection. In convalescent patients, a median 86.3% of post-vaccine SARS-CoV-2-reactive clones were detected only after vaccination, and vaccine-specific priming was suggested by this finding. Although the median number of SARS-CoV-2-reactive clonotypes went up from fewer than 25 after infection to some 37 after vaccination, the increase was not significant. In convalescent patients, nearly all vaccine-specific clones (304 of 307) were found to be mono-reactive for SARS-CoV-2 spike rather than cross-reactive with common cold coronaviruses.

The sequencing used CD4+ T cells from blood, cultured in vitro, collected after SARS-CoV-2 vaccination. The clonotype originates from a human donor who had recovered from COVID-19. This chain joins TRBV7-2 to TRBJ2-6; a confident D gene designation cannot be given. CDR3 loop: CASSPILAVLTF. The DNA reads as follows: TGTGCCAGCAGCCCTATACTCGCTGTCCTGACTTTC.